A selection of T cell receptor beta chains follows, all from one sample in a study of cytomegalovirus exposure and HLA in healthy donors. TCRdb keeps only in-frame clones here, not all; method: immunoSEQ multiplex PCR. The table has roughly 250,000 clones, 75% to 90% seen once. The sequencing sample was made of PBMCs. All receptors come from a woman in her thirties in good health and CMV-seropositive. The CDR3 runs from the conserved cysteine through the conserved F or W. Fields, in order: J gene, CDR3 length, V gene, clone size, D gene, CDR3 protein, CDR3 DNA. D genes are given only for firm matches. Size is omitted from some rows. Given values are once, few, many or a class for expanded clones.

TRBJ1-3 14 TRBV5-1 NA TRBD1 CASSPGQGGNTIYF TGCGCCAGCAGCCCCGGACAGGGCGGAAACACCATATATTTT
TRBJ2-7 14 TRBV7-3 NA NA CASSLGGPDYEQYF TGTGCCAGCAGCTTAGGCGGGCCCGACTACGAGCAGTACTTC
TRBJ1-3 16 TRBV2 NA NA CASSEEWGDTGNTIYF TGTGCCAGCAGTGAAGAGTGGGGGGATACTGGAAACACCATATATTTT
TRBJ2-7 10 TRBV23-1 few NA CASSLQGQYF TGCGCCAGCAGTCTCCAGGGGCAGTACTTC
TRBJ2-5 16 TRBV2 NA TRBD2 CASSRQTLAGQETQYF TGTGCCAGCAGTAGGCAGACGCTAGCGGGGCAAGAGACCCAGTACTTC
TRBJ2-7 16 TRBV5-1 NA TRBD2 CASSLYGGENSYEQYF TGCGCCAGCAGCTTGTACGGGGGGGAGAACTCCTACGAGCAGTACTTC
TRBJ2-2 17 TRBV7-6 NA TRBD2 CASSLEVRGANTGELFF TGTGCCAGCAGCTTAGAAGTCCGGGGGGCGAACACCGGGGAGCTGTTTTTT
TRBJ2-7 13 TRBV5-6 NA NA CASSRGSAREQYF TGTGCCAGCAGCCGGGGATCCGCTCGGGAGCAGTACTTC
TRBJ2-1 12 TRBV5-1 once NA CASSFQVDEQFF TGCGCCAGCAGCTTTCAGGTGGATGAGCAGTTCTTC
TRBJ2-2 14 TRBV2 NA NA CAGRTTSNTGELFF TGTGCCGGCCGCACCACATCGAACACCGGGGAGCTGTTTTTT
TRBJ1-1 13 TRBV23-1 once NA CAIYRRMNTEAFF TGCGCCATTTACAGGCGAATGAACACTGAAGCTTTCTTT
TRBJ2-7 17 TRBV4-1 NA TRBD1 CASSQGDPGQGNYEQYF TGCGCCAGCAGCCAAGGGGACCCGGGACAGGGAAACTACGAGCAGTACTTC
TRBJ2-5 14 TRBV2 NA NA CASSDRTGTETQYF TGTGCCAGCAGTGATAGGACTGGCACGGAGACCCAGTACTTC
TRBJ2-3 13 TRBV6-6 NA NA CASGGATFDTQYF TGTGCCAGCGGGGGGGCGACTTTCGATACGCAGTATTTT
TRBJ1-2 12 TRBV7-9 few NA CASSGTSYGYTF TGTGCCAGCAGCGGGACAAGCTATGGCTACACCTTC
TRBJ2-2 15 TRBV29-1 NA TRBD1 CSVQTTGVNTGELFF TGCAGCGTTCAAACGACAGGGGTGAACACCGGGGAGCTGTTTTTT
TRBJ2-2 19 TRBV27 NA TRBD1 CASSLTGGPPTPNTGELFF TGTGCCAGCAGTTTGACAGGGGGCCCCCCCACCCCGAACACCGGGGAGCTGTTTTTT
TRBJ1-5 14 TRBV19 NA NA CASSTMGGNQPQHF TGTGCCAGTAGTACCATGGGGGGGAACCAGCCCCAGCATTTT
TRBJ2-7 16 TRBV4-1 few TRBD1 CASSQDPGTDSYEQYF TGCGCCAGCAGCCAAGATCCCGGGACAGACTCCTACGAGCAGTACTTC
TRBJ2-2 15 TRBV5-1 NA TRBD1 CASSLGDRDHGELFF TGCGCCAGCAGCTTGGGGGACAGGGACCACGGGGAGCTGTTTTTT
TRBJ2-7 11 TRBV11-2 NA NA CASSLLYEQYF TGTGCCAGCAGCTTACTCTACGAGCAGTACTTC
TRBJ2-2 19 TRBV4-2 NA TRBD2 CASSQDQLAGGGDTGELFF TGTGCCAGCAGCCAAGATCAACTAGCGGGAGGCGGTGACACCGGGGAGCTGTTTTTT
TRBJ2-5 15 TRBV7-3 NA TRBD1 CASSYTGGGMETQYF TGTGCCAGCAGCTACACAGGGGGAGGAATGGAGACCCAGTACTTC
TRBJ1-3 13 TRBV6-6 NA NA CASSWRSGNTIYF TGTGCCAGCAGTTGGCGGTCTGGAAACACCATATATTTT
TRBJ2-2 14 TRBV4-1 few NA CASSQDLVAGELFF TGCGCCAGCAGCCAAGATTTAGTGGCCGGGGAGCTGTTTTTT
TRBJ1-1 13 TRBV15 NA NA CATSKGQNTEAFF TGTGCCACCAGCAAGGGACAGAACACTGAAGCTTTCTTT
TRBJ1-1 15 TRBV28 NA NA CASRLGTRGNTEAFF TGTGCCAGCAGGTTAGGGACACGGGGGAACACTGAAGCTTTCTTT
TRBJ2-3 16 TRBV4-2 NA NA CASSNPGERFTDTQYF TGTGCCAGCAGCAATCCAGGGGAGCGGTTCACAGATACGCAGTATTTT
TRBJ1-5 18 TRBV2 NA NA CASSKETGLRLSNQPQHF TGTGCCAGCAGTAAAGAGACAGGACTGCGTTTAAGCAATCAGCCCCAGCATTTT
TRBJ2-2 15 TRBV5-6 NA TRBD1 CASSPGTGGTGELFF TGTGCCAGCAGCCCCGGGACAGGGGGGACCGGGGAGCTGTTTTTT
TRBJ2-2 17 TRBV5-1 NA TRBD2 CASSLALAGHNTGELFF TGCGCCAGCAGCTTGGCACTAGCGGGACATAACACCGGGGAGCTGTTTTTT
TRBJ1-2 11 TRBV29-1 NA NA CSVDRGYGYTF TGCAGCGTTGACAGAGGGTATGGCTACACCTTC
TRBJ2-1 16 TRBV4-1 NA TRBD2 CASSQTGTSVYNEQFF TGCGCCAGCAGCCAAACCGGGACTAGCGTCTACAATGAGCAGTTCTTC
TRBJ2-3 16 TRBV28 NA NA CASSLYFSNGADTQYF TGTGCCAGCAGTTTATATTTTAGCAACGGGGCAGATACGCAGTATTTT
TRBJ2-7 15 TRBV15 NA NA CATSRDRAGRYEQYF TGTGCCACCAGCAGAGATAGGGCAGGGCGCTACGAGCAGTACTTC
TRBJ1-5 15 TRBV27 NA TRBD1 CASSPDRGFLQPQHF TGTGCCAGCAGTCCGGACAGGGGGTTCCTACAGCCCCAGCATTTT
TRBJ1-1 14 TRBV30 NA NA CAWSVFAPRTEAFF TGTGCCTGGAGTGTCTTCGCCCCGAGGACTGAAGCTTTCTTT
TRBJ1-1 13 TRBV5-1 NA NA CASSFVRETEAFF TGCGCCAGCAGTTTTGTGAGGGAAACTGAAGCTTTCTTT